Listed below are T cell receptor beta chains from one sample, sequenced in a study of radiation and T cells in renal cell carcinoma. Assay: immunoSEQ multiplex PCR; the TCRdb copy retains only in-frame clones and omits some. In the table there are 15,000 to 20,000 clones, approximately 62% of which are singletons. The sample here was tumor tissue, taken from a patient whose treatment was nephrectomy without radiotherapy. These receptor sequences come from a man aged 45-65 years with renal cell carcinoma. The CDR3 runs from the conserved cysteine through the conserved F or W. The order of the fields is V gene, D gene, J gene, clone size, CDR3 DNA, CDR3 protein. The D gene is left open where the match is weak. Clone size is stated in some rows and not others, as once, few, many or a class when expanded.

TRBV6-4,.,TRBJ2-2,.,TGTGCCAGCAGTGACGGGAGCACCGGGGAGCTGTTTTTT,CASSDGSTGELFF
TRBV11-3,.,TRBJ2-2,.,TGTGCCAGCAGCTTAGGCGGTGTGGCCGGGGAGCTGTTTTTT,CASSLGGVAGELFF
TRBV6-6,.,TRBJ1-2,.,TGTGCCAGCGAGTTCTCCCCCCGGGGCTACACCTTC,CASEFSPRGYTF
TRBV4-1,.,TRBJ2-2,.,TGCGCCAGCAGCCTAACTGGGGATACGTCTATCACCGGGGAGCTGTTTTTT,CASSLTGDTSITGELFF
TRBV5-5,.,TRBJ1-3,few,TGTGCCAGCAGCTTACTGGGCCAGTCCTCTGGAAACACCATATATTTT,CASSLLGQSSGNTIYF
TRBV5-1,.,TRBJ2-3,.,TGCGCCAGCAGCTTGGTGCGCGGGAGCACAGATACGCAGTATTTT,CASSLVRGSTDTQYF
TRBV6-5,.,TRBJ1-6,.,TGTGCCAGCAGACTAAATGTGGATAGGAGGTCACCCCTCCACTTT,CASRLNVDRRSPLHF
TRBV15,.,TRBJ2-2,.,TGTGCCACCAGCAGAGATCGGGGCTACTCCACCGGGGAGCTGTTTTTT,CATSRDRGYSTGELFF
TRBV7-6,.,TRBJ2-2,few,TGTGCCAGCAGCTTCGCCGGGAACACCGGGGAGCTGTTTTTT,CASSFAGNTGELFF
TRBV7-2,.,TRBJ2-7,.,TGTGCCAGCAGCTTAGTAACCGGGGGCTTAGACTACGAGCAGTACTTC,CASSLVTGGLDYEQYF
TRBV9,.,TRBJ1-3,.,TGTGCCAGCAGCTTCGAGGGAAACACCATATATTTT,CASSFEGNTIYF
TRBV6-6,.,TRBJ1-1,.,TGTGCCAGCAGGCAAACCAGGGAGGGTGATAGTGAAGCTTTCTTT,CASRQTREGDSEAFF
TRBV7-7,.,TRBJ2-5,.,TGTGCTAGCAGCTTAGCCGGTGGGTTGGAGACCCAGTACTTC,CASSLAGGLETQYF
TRBV5-8,.,TRBJ1-2,.,TGTGCCAGCAGCCCCGACGGCGGCCGGTGGAATGGCTACACCTTC,CASSPDGGRWNGYTF
TRBV2,.,TRBJ1-2,.,TGTGCCAGCAGTGACTACGTTGATGGCTACACCTTC,CASSDYVDGYTF
TRBV6-6,.,TRBJ1-5,.,TGTGCCAGCAGACGATGGGGGCGCAATCAGCCCCAGCATTTT,CASRRWGRNQPQHF
TRBV6-5,.,TRBJ1-1,few,TGTGCCAGCAGTTTTCACAGGGATATGAACACTGAAGCTTTCTTT,CASSFHRDMNTEAFF
TRBV2,.,TRBJ1-1,.,TGTGCCACGAAACCGGGACGGGGGAACACTGAAGCTTTCTTT,CATKPGRGNTEAFF
TRBV7-2,TRBD2,TRBJ2-2,once,TGTGCCAGCAGCTGGGGACTATCGGGCGGGGAGCTGTTTTTT,CASSWGLSGGELFF
TRBV6-5,.,TRBJ1-1,.,TGTGCCAGCCTGCTACCTGGGACTGAAGCTTTCTTT,CASLLPGTEAFF
TRBV18,.,TRBJ2-7,few,TGTGCCAGCTCACCTAACCCCGACTCCGGAAGGGGAGAGCAGTACTTC,CASSPNPDSGRGEQYF
TRBV19,TRBD1,TRBJ1-4,.,TGTGCCAGTAGTCGGCCGACAGGGGGTTTTAATGAAAAACTGTTTTTT,CASSRPTGGFNEKLFF
TRBV5-6,.,TRBJ1-5,.,TGTGCCAGCAGTTTCCAGGGTCTCAATCAGCCCCAGCATTTT,CASSFQGLNQPQHF
TRBV9,.,TRBJ2-2,.,TGTGCCAGCAGCGTAGGGGGCATCGGGGAGCTGTTTTTT,CASSVGGIGELFF
TRBV21-1,.,TRBJ1-5,once,TGTGCCAGCAGCAAAGGGGCAGGGACCCAGCCCCAGCATTTT,CASSKGAGTQPQHF
TRBV30,TRBD1,TRBJ1-3,.,TGTGCCTGGGAACTATACGGGACAGGGTTTGGAAACACCATATATTTT,CAWELYGTGFGNTIYF
TRBV4-1,TRBD1,TRBJ1-2,.,TGCGCCAGCAGCCAGTCTACAGGGGCTGGAGATGGCTACACCTTC,CASSQSTGAGDGYTF
TRBV15,.,TRBJ1-1,.,TGTGCCACCAGCACTTTCAAGGGAGCTGGTGAAGCTTTCTTT,CATSTFKGAGEAFF
TRBV4-1,.,TRBJ2-5,few,TGCGCCAGCAAGTCCAACCCCTCCACCCCGGGGGTGTGGGAGACCCAGTACTTC,CASKSNPSTPGVWETQYF
TRBV10-3,TRBD2,TRBJ2-1,few,TGTGCCATTGGGGGGGGGAATGAGCAGTTCTTC,CAIGGGNEQFF
TRBV27,TRBD2,TRBJ2-7,.,TGTGCCAGCAGTCCCGGAGGAGCGGGAGGGAGGTACGAGCAGTACTTC,CASSPGGAGGRYEQYF
TRBV7-9,.,TRBJ1-1,.,TGTGCCACAGGAACTGAAGCTTTCTTT,CATGTEAFF
TRBV4-3,.,TRBJ1-1,.,TGCGCCAGCAGCCATGGCCGTAAGTTGAACACTGAAGCTTTCTTT,CASSHGRKLNTEAFF
TRBV4-1,.,TRBJ1-5,once,TGCGCCAGCAGCCAGAGTACAGGGCGCAATCAGCCCCAGCATTTT,CASSQSTGRNQPQHF
TRBV9,.,TRBJ1-2,once,TGTGCCAGCAGCAGGGACTTTAACTATGGCTACACCTTC,CASSRDFNYGYTF
TRBV4-3,.,TRBJ2-7,.,TGCGCCAGCAGCCAAGAAACTACCGCCTCCTACGAGCAGTACTTC,CASSQETTASYEQYF
TRBV5-1,TRBD2,TRBJ2-2,few,TGCGCCAGCAGCTCCGTAGCGGGAGGGCCGAGCGCCGGGGAGCTGTTTTTT,CASSSVAGGPSAGELFF
TRBV19,.,TRBJ1-1,.,TGTGCCAGTAGTCACGACGCAGGCCTACCTGAAGCTTTCTTT,CASSHDAGLPEAFF
TRBV6-4,.,TRBJ2-2,.,TGTGCCAGCAGTGAACGGGTGACCACCGGGGAGCTGTTTTTT,CASSERVTTGELFF
TRBV7-2,.,TRBJ2-5,.,TGTGCCAGCAGCTTAGGAGGAGGGCGCGAGACCCAGTACTTC,CASSLGGGRETQYF
TRBV28,TRBD2,TRBJ2-1,few,TGTGCCAGCAGTTTACGGTACGGACTAGCGGGAGAAGGGGAACCCAATGAGCAGTTCTTC,CASSLRYGLAGEGEPNEQFF
TRBV12-5,TRBD1,TRBJ1-2,.,TGTGCTAGTGGCTCGGACAGGGTATGGACCTTC,CASGSDRVWTF
TRBV5-4,.,TRBJ2-1,.,TGTGCCAGCAGCTTGAGTCTAGCCGAGGGCCATGAGCAGTTCTTC,CASSLSLAEGHEQFF
TRBV11-2,.,TRBJ2-7,.,TGTGCCAGCAGCTTACCCGTCTCCTACGAGCAGTACTTC,CASSLPVSYEQYF
TRBV4-1,TRBD1,TRBJ1-1,.,TGCGCCAGCAGCCAAAGGGGGGACAGAAACACTGAAGCTTTCTTT,CASSQRGDRNTEAFF
TRBV27,TRBD2,TRBJ2-1,.,TGTGCCAGCAGTTTAGTAGCGGGAGGGCTCAATGAGCAGTTCTTC,CASSLVAGGLNEQFF
TRBV7-2,TRBD2,TRBJ2-1,.,TGTGCCAGCAGCCTGCGCGGGGGGCAGGGCACTCTCAATGAGCAGTTCTTC,CASSLRGGQGTLNEQFF
TRBV6-1,TRBD1,TRBJ1-3,.,TGTGCCAGCAGTGATTCGGGACAGACTAGCTCTGGAAACACCATATATTTT,CASSDSGQTSSGNTIYF
TRBV9,.,TRBJ2-6,.,TGTGCCAGCAGCGTCGTACCCTCTGGGGCCAACGTCCTGACTTTC,CASSVVPSGANVLTF
TRBV7-9,TRBD2,TRBJ2-7,.,TGTGCCAGCAGCCCCCCGGCTAGCGGTTACGAGCAGTACTTC,CASSPPASGYEQYF
TRBV5-1,.,TRBJ1-4,.,TGCGCCAGCAGCTTGGGACAGAATAATGAAAAACTGTTTTTT,CASSLGQNNEKLFF